Following are 19 T cell receptor beta chains from one sample sequenced in a study of T cell responses to AZD1222 COVID-19 vaccine. Here immunoSEQ multiplex PCR was the method, and the copy in TCRdb shows in-frame clones only, minus some. This sample has about 140,000 clones; 85% to 90% occur once, and the top ten carry roughly 2%. The sample here was peripheral blood, taken on day 0 of AZD1222 vaccination. These receptors were taken from an adult in good health.

This clone was observed a single time. The J gene is TRBJ2-4, the V gene TRBV7-2; 8 bases line up with TRBD2. Trimming removed 5 bases from V and 10 bases from J; junction bases left unmatched: 7. This CDR3 is built from 13 residues. CDR1 and CDR2 (germline): SGHTA, FQGNSA. For the CDR3, the DNA is TGTGCCAGCAGCCCCCCGGGGGGGAGGATTCAGTACTTC. This gives the protein CASSPPGGRIQYF.

V usage is TRBV3-1 (or the pseudogene TRBV3-2) and J usage is TRBJ2-2, with a possible D match to TRBD1 (5 bases). The length of the CDR3 is 17 residues. Trimming left V 3 bases short and J 1 base short, with 15 bases between. CDR1 is LGHDT, CDR2 YNNKEL, per germline (reference sequence). CDR3 protein: CASSQPDRIMNTGELFF. The CDR3 DNA sequence: TGTGCCAGCAGCCAGCCCGACAGAATAATGAACACCGGGGAGCTGTTTTTT.

CDR3 sequence (DNA): TGTGCCAGCAGCCACGGCGGGTACGAGCAGTACTTC. Amino acids: CASSHGGYEQYF. This rearrangement joins TRBV3-1 (or the pseudogene TRBV3-2) to TRBJ2-7, with a weak D call TRBD2 (5 bases). The ends were cut back, 3 bases at V and 4 bases at J, with 7 bases in the middle. This CDR3 spans 12 amino acids. Germline V gene sequence: CDR1 LGHDT, CDR2 YNNKEL (reference sequence).

The chain recombines TRBV19 with TRBJ1-6; D is unclear. Germline CDR1 and CDR2: LNHDA and SQIVND (reference sequence). Trimming cost V 4 bases and J 4 bases, with 11 bases left between them. There are 15 residues in the CDR3. This chain's CDR3 is CASSTEEPYNSPLHF. The CDR3 DNA follows: TGTGCCAGTAGTACCGAAGAACCTTATAATTCACCCCTCCACTTT.

The chain joins TRBV12-3 or TRBV12-4 to TRBJ1-2; D gene unclear. The CDR3 sequence is 13 residues long. Trimming took off 7 bases at V and 8 bases at J, with 17 bases between the two ends. This chain's CDR3 is CASTLLGLSGYTF. DNA of the CDR3: TGTGCCAGCACCCTCCTTGGGCTGTCCGGCTACACCTTC.

The rearrangement uses TRBV6-5 and TRBJ1-1; 7 bases are shared with TRBD1. The CDR3 is made up of 13 amino acids. The V gene end was trimmed by 6 bases and the J gene end by 6 bases; junction bases not matched to a gene: 7. Germline V gene data show CDR1 as MNHEY and CDR2 as SVGAGI. CDR3: CASSKRQGAEAFF. The CDR3 DNA is TGTGCCAGCAGCAAAAGACAGGGCGCTGAAGCTTTCTTT.

The genes are TRBV19 and TRBJ2-2; TRBD1 matches at 9 bases. CDR1 and CDR2 (germline): LNHDA, SQIVND (reference sequence). The length of the CDR3 is 14 residues. V was clipped by 4 bases and J by 6 bases; unmatched bases: 3. CDR3 coding DNA: TGTGCCAGTAGTAAAGGGACAGGGCCCGGGGAGCTGTTTTTT. This translates into CASSKGTGPGELFF.

The gene calls are TRBV4-1 and TRBJ2-1; D is possibly TRBD1 or TRBD2 (6 bases each). V lost 7 bases to trimming and J lost 2 bases, with 18 bases between them. This CDR3 contains 16 residues. In germline, CDR1 is MGHRA, CDR2 YSYEKL. The CDR3 protein is CASTGGGTAPYNEQFF. The DNA for the CDR3 is TGCGCCAGCACCGGGGGCGGGACCGCACCCTACAATGAGCAGTTCTTC.

As concerns this clone: This sample also contains other DNA sequences that code for the same CDR3. The chain couples TRBV9 to TRBJ1-1; perhaps TRBD1 as D (6 bases). V lost 2 bases, J lost 1 base, and 6 bases lay in between. The germline V gene encodes CDR1 SGDLS and CDR2 YYNGEE. The CDR3 sequence is 13 residues long. CDR3 DNA sequence: TGTGCCAGCAGCGTGACAGGGAACACTGAAGCTTTCTTT. Protein product: CASSVTGNTEAFF.

With respect to this clone: The DNA is omitted, as the CDR3 cannot be located on it reliably, and the CDR3 follows TCRdb's listing. The CDR3 sequence is CASSFGDGTPFF. V and J are TRBV12-3 or TRBV12-4 and TRBJ1-4. 12 amino acids form the CDR3, both terminal residues included.

The CDR3 is CASSLGQTNYGYTF. CDR3 nucleotide sequence: TGTGCCAGCAGCTTGGGGCAGACTAACTATGGCTACACCTTC. The rearrangement joins TRBV7-2 to TRBJ1-2; maybe TRBD1 (5 bases). The V end lost 3 bases, the J end lost 0 bases, and 8 bases lay between the germline ends. The CDR3 sequence is 14 residues long. Germline CDR1 and CDR2: SGHTA and FQGNSA.

The V gene is TRBV27, the J gene TRBJ1-3; D is unclear. Germline V gene data show CDR1 as MNHEY and CDR2 as SMNVEV (reference sequence). The length of the CDR3 is 14 residues. The germline V and J ends were trimmed by 0 bases and 4 bases, with 7 bases remaining between them. The CDR3 is CASSLSYRGNTIYF. In nucleotides, the CDR3 is TGTGCCAGCAGTTTATCGTATCGGGGAAACACCATATATTTT.

The chain joins TRBV6-5 to TRBJ1-4, with a tentative D call TRBD1 (5 bases). V was shortened by 7 bases and J by 8 bases, with 17 bases between the two germline ends. From germline, CDR1 is MNHEY and CDR2 SVGAGI. This CDR3 has 14 amino acids. The CDR3 DNA sequence: TGTGCCAGCACCGGACAAAGGGCTAGAGAAAAACTGTTTTTT. Its translation is CASTGQRAREKLFF.

J is TRBJ1-2 and V is TRBV13; 7 nucleotides line up with TRBD1. Germline values: CDR1 PRHDT, CDR2 FYEKMQ (reference sequence). The CDR3 contains 13 residues. J was trimmed by 4 bases and V by 5 bases; bases with no gene match: 4. The CDR3 spells CASSLGQPYGYTF. The CDR3, as DNA: TGTGCCAGCAGCCTGGGACAGCCCTATGGCTACACCTTC. The complete variable domain, with remaining parts taken from reference TRBV13 and TRBJ1-2, reads AAGVIQSPRHLIKEKRETATLKCYPIPRHDTVYWYQQGPGQDPQFLISFYEKMQSDKGSIPDRFSAQQFSDYHSELNMSSLELGDSALYFCASSLGQPYGYTFGSGTRLTVV.

This rearrangement joins TRBV19 to TRBJ1-2; a weak D match, TRBD1 (5 bases). The germline gives CDR1 LNHDA, CDR2 SQIVND (reference sequence). Trimming stripped 5 bases from V and 8 bases from J, with 21 bases between. This CDR3 has 15 amino acids. The CDR3 DNA reads TGTGCCAGTAGTGCCCGGGACGGAGGAGTGTGGGGCTACACCTTC. Its translation is CASSARDGGVWGYTF.

The chain employs TRBV30 and TRBJ1-5, with 7 bases matching TRBD1. V was pared by 1 base and J by 6 bases, with 6 bases of the junction left unmatched. CDR3 size: 14 residues. Looked up from germline, CDR1 is GTSNPN and CDR2 is SVGIG (reference sequence). The CDR3 sequence is CAWSGGAGGQPQHF. The CDR3 DNA is TGTGCCTGGAGTGGAGGCGCAGGGGGTCAGCCCCAGCATTTT.

The gene calls are TRBV6-2 or TRBV6-3 and TRBJ1-2; D is unresolved. V lost 0 bases and J lost 6, with 11 bases in between. The germline gives CDR1 MNHEY, CDR2 SVGEGT. CDR3 length equals 14 residues. CDR3 nucleotide sequence: TGTGCCAGCAGTTACTCCGGCAGATTAGATGGCTACACCTTC. Encoded protein: CASSYSGRLDGYTF.

This clone has just one count. This CDR3 reads CASSLLRQNTEAFF. The CDR3 bases are TGTGCCAGCAGTTTATTGAGACAGAACACTGAAGCTTTCTTT. V and J are TRBV27 and TRBJ1-1, with D unresolved. The V and J ends lost 1 base and 1 base respectively, with 7 bases between them. CDR1 MNHEY and CDR2 SMNVEV come from the germline V gene (reference sequence). The CDR3 spans 14 residues.

CDR3 amino acids: CASSRETSGMGDTQYF. The CDR3 DNA reads TGTGCCAGCAGCCGCGAGACTAGCGGGATGGGAGATACGCAGTATTTT. The chain uses TRBV3-1 (or the pseudogene TRBV3-2) and TRBJ2-3; 11 nucleotides match TRBD2. The V and J ends lost 4 bases and 5 bases, in that order; junction bases with no gene match: 8. Per the germline V gene, CDR1 is LGHDT and CDR2 is YNNKEL (reference sequence). The CDR3 contains 16 residues.